This T cell receptor (beta chain) appears in the sequencing data of a study of T-cell memory formation after mild COVID-19. General study results and limits: CD4+ contracting clones were mainly CM and EM; CD8+ ones, EMRA.

Constant-segment primers were used for 5'RACE, and the resulting TCR alpha and TCR beta cDNA libraries carried sample barcodes and UMIs. TCRdb called the 5' RACE reads again in MiXCR, with one record for every CDR3 protein. Here the sample spans fewer than 250,000 distinct CDR3 sequences, roughly 10% being singletons. As concerns this clonotype: The antigen remains undetermined.

V lost 7 bases, J lost 0 bases, and 14 bases lay in between. The CDR3 is 15 residues long. Germline V gives CDR1 SGHNT, CDR2 YYREEE (reference sequence). The sample consisted of PBMCs or a T cell subset sorted from them (not recorded which). The J gene is TRBJ2-1, the V gene TRBV5-4; possibly TRBD2 for D (7 bases). The receptor was derived from a man aged 18 to 29 who had mild COVID-19 (a few samples of this study predate the infection). Cell type and time point are not known. The CDR3 DNA follows: TGTGCCAGCTCGGAAGGGGGGGGCTCCTACAATGAGCAGTTCTTC. Translation gives CASSEGGGSYNEQFF.